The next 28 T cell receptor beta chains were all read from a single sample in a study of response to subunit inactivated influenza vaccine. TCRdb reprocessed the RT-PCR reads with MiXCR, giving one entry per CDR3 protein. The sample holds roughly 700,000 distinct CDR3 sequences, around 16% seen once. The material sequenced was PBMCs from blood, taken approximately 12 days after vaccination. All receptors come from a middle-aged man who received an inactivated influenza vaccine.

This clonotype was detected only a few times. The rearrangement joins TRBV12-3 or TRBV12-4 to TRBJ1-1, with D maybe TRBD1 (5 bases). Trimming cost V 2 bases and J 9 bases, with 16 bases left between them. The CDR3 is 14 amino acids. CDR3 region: CASSLRFRALQAFF. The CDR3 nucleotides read TGTGCCAGCAGTTTAAGGTTCAGGGCCCTACAAGCTTTCTTT.

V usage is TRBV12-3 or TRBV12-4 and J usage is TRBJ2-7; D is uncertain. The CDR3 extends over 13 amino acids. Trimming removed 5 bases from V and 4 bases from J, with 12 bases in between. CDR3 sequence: CASSPTTGYEQYF. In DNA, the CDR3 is TGTGCCAGCAGTCCCACGACTGGGTACGAGCAGTACTTC.

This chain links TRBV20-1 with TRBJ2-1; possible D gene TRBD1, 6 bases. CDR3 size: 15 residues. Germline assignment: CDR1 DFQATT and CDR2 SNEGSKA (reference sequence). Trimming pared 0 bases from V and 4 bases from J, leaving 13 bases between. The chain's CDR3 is CSARDWGTPYNEQFF. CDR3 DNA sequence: TGCAGTGCTAGAGATTGGGGGACACCTTACAATGAGCAGTTCTTC.

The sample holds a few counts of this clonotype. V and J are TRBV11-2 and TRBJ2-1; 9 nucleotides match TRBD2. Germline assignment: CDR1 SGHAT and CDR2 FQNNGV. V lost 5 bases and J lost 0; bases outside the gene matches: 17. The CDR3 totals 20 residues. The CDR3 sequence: CASSARGLAGPASSYNEQFF. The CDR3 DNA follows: TGTGCCAGCAGCGCAAGGGGTCTAGCGGGACCGGCGAGCTCCTACAATGAGCAGTTCTTC.

As DNA, the CDR3 is TGTGCCACCAGCAGAGTCGCGGGGGGCTACGAGCAGTACTTC. This codes for CATSRVAGGYEQYF. This chain links TRBV15 with TRBJ2-7; 8 nucleotides align to TRBD2. Trimming cost V 1 base and J 3 bases; bases outside gene matches: 2. The CDR3 totals 14 residues. The germline CDR1 and CDR2 sequences are LNHNV and YYDKDF (reference sequence).

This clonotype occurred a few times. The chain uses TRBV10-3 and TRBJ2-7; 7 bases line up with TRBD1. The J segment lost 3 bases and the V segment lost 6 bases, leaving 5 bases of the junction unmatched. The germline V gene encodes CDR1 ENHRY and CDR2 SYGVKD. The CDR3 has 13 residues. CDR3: CAIRPAGGYEQYF. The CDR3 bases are TGTGCCATCAGACCCGCAGGGGGCTACGAGCAGTACTTC.

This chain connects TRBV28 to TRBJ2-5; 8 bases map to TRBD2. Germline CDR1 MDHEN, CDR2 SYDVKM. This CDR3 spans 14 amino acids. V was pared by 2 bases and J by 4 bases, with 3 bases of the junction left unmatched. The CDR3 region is CASSLSGSRETQYF. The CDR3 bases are TGTGCCAGCAGTTTAAGCGGGAGTAGAGAGACCCAGTACTTC.

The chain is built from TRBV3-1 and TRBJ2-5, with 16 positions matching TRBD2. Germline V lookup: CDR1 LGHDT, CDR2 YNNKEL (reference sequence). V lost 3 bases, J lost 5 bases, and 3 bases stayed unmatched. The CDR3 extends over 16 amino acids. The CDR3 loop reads CASSQGLAGGHETQYF. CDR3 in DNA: TGTGCCAGCAGCCAGGGACTAGCGGGGGGGCATGAGACCCAGTACTTC.

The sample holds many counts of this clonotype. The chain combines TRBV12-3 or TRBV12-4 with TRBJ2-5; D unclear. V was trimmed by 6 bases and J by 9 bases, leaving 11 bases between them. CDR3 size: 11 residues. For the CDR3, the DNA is TGTGCCAGCAGCTCCTATCTGGCCCAGTACTTC. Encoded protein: CASSSYLAQYF.

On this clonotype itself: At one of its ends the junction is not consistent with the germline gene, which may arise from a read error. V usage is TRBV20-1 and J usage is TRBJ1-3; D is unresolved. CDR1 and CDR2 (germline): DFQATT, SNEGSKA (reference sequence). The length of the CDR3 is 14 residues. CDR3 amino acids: CSASTDLSGNTLYF. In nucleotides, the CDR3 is TGCAGTGCTAGTACAGACCTCTCTGGAAACACCTTATATTTT.

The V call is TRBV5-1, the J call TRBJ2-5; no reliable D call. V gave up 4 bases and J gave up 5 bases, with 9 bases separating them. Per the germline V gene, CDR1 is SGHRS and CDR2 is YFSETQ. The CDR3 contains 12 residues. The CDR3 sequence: CASSDPTETQYF. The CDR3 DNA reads TGCGCCAGCAGCGACCCCACCGAGACCCAGTACTTC.

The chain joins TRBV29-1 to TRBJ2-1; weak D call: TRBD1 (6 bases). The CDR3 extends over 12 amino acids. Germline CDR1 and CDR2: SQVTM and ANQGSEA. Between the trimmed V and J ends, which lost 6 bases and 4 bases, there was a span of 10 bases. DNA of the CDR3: TGCAGCGTAACAGGGTTTTACAATGAGCAGTTCTTC. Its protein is CSVTGFYNEQFF.

The CDR3 region is CASSFGTDNEQFF. The CDR3 DNA sequence: TGTGCCAGCAGTTTCGGGACAGACAATGAGCAGTTCTTC. The rearrangement joins TRBV5-6 to TRBJ2-1; TRBD1 matches 7 bases. CDR1 is SGHDT and CDR2 is YYEEEE in the germline V gene. The CDR3 spans 13 residues. With V trimmed by 5 bases and J by 5 bases, 4 bases remained unmatched.

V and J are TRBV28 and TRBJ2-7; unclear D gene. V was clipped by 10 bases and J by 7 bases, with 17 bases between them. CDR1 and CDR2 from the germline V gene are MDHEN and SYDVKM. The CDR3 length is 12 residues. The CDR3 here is CATRDSLREQYF. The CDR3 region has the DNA TGTGCCACGCGAGACTCGTTAAGGGAGCAGTACTTC.

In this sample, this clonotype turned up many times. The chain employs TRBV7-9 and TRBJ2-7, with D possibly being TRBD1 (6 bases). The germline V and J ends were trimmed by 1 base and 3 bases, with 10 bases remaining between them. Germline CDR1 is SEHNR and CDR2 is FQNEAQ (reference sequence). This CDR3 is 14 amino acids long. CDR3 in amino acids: CASSLGTEFYEQYF. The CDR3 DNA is TGTGCCAGCAGCTTAGGGACAGAATTCTACGAGCAGTACTTC.

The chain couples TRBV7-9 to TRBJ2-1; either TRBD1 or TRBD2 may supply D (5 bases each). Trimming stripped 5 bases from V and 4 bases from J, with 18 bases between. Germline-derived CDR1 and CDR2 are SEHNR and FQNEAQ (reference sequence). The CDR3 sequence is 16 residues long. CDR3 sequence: CASSITGRGIYNEQFF. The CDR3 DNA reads TGTGCCAGCAGCATAACAGGTAGAGGGATTTACAATGAGCAGTTCTTC.

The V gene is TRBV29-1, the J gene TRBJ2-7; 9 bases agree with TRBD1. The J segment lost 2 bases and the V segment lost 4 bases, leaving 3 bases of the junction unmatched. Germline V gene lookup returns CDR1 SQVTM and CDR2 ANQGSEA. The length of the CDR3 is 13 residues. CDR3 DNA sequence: TGCAGCGTTGCGGGACAGGGTACCTACGAGCAGTACTTC. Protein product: CSVAGQGTYEQYF.

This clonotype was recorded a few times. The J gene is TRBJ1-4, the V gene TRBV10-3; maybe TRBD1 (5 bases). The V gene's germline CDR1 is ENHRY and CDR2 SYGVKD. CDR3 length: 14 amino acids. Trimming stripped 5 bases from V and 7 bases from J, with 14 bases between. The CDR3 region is CAISPTARGEKLFF. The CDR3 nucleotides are TGTGCCATCAGTCCGACAGCCCGAGGTGAAAAACTGTTTTTT.

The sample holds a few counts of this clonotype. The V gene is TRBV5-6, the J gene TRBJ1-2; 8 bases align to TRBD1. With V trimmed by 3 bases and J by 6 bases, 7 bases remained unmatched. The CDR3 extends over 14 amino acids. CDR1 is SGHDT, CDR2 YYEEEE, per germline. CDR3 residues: CASSSRGRDHGYTF. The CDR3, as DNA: TGTGCCAGCAGCTCCAGGGGGCGCGATCATGGCTACACCTTC.

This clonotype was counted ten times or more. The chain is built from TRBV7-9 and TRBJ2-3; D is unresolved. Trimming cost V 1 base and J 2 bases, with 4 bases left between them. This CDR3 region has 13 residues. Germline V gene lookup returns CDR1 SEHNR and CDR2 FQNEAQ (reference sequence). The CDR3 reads CASSLDHTDTQYF. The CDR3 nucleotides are TGTGCCAGCAGCTTAGATCACACAGATACGCAGTATTTT.

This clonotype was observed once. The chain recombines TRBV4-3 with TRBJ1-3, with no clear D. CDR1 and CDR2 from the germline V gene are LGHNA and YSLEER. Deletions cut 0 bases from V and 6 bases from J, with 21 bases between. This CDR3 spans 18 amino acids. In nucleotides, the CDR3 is TGCGCCAGCAGCCAAGATTTAATAGTTCAGCCAGGTGCAAACACCATATATTTT. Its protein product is CASSQDLIVQPGANTIYF.

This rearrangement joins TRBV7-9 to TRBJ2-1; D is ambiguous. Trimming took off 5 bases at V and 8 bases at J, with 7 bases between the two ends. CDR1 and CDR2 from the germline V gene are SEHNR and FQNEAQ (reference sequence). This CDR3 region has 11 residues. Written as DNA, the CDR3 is TGTGCCAGCAGCCTGTCCGATGAGCAGTTCTTC. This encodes CASSLSDEQFF.

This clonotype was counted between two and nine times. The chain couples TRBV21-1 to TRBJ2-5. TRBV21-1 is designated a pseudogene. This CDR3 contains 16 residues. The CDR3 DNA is TGTGCCAGCAGCAAAGCGCGGAGAAACAAACAAGAGACCCAGTACTTC. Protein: CASSKARRNKQETQYF.

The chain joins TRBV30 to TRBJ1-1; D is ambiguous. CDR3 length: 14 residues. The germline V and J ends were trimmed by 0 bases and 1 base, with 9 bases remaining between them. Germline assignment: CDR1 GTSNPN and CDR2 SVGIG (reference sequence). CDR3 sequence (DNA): TGTGCCTGGAGTGTGAAGGGTTGGAACACTGAAGCTTTCTTT. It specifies CAWSVKGWNTEAFF.

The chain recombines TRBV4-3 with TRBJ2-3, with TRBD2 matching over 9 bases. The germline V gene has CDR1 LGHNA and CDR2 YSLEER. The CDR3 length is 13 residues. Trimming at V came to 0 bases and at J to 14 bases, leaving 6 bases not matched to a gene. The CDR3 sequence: CASSQDRLAGLYF. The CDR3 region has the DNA TGCGCCAGCAGCCAAGATCGTCTAGCGGGGTTGTATTTT.

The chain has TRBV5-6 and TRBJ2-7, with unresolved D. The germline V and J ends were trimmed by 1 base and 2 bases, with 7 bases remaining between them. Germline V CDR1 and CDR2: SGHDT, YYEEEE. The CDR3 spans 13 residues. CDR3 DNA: TGTGCCAGCAGCTTGTCGGTTGCCTACGAGCAGTACTTC. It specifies CASSLSVAYEQYF.

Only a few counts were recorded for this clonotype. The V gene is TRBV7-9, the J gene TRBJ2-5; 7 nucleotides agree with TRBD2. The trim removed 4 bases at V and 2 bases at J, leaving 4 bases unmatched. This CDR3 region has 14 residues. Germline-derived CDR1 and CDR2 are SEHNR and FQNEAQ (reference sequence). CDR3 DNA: TGTGCCAGCAGCTATTCCGGGAGGCAAGAGACCCAGTACTTC. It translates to CASSYSGRQETQYF.

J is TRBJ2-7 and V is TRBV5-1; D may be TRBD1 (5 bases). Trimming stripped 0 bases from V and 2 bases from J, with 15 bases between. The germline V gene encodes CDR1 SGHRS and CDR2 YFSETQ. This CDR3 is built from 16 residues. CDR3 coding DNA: TGCGCCAGCAGCTTGGAGGCAGGGCTAGTTGCCTACGAGCAGTACTTC. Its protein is CASSLEAGLVAYEQYF.